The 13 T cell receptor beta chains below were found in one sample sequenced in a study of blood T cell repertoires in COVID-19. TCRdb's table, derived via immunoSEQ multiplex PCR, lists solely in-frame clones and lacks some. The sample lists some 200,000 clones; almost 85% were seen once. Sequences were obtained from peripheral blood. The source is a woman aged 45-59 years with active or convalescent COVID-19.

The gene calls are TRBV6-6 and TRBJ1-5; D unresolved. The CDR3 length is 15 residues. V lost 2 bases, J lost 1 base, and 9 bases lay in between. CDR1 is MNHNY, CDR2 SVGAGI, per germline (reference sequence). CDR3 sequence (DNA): TGTGCCAGCAGTTACGGCGGGTCGAGCAATCAGCCCCAGCATTTT. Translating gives CASSYGGSSNQPQHF.

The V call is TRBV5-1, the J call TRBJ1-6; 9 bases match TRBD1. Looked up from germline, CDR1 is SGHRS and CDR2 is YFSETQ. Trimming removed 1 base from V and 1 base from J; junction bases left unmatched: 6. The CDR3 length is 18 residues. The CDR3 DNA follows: TGCGCCAGCAGCTTGACCACAGGGGGCGCTTCCTATAATTCACCCCTCCACTTT. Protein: CASSLTTGGASYNSPLHF. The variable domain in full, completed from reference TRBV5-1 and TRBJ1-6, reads KAGVTQTPRYLIKTRGQQVTLSCSPISGHRSVSWYQQTPGQGLQFLFEYFSETQRNKGNFPGRFSGRQFSNSRSEMNVSTLELGDSALYLCASSLTTGGASYNSPLHFGNGTRLTVT.

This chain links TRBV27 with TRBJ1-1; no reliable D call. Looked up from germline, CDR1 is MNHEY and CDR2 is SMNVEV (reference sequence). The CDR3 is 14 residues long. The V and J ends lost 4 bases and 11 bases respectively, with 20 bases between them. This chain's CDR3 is CASSSLLAGSGAFF. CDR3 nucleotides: TGTGCCAGCAGTTCCCTCCTCGCAGGCTCGGGGGCTTTCTTT.

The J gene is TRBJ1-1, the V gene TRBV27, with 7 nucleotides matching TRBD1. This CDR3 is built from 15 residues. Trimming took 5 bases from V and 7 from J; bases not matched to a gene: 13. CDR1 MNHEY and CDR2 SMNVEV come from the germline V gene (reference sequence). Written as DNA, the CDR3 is TGTGCCAGCAGTCCGCGGACAGGAAAGGACATTGAAGCTTTCTTT. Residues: CASSPRTGKDIEAFF.

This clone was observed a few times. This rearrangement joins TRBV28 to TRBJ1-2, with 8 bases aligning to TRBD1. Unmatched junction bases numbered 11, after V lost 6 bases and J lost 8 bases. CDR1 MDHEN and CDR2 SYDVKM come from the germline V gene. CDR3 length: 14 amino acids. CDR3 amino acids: CASRRTTGVGGYTF. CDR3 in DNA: TGTGCCAGCAGACGTACGACAGGGGTGGGCGGCTACACCTTC.

CDR3 coding DNA: TGTGCCAGTAGTATTAGGGGTCTCGACAATCAGCCCCAGCATTTT. The encoded protein is CASSIRGLDNQPQHF. The chain joins TRBV19 to TRBJ1-5, with D possibly matching TRBD1 (5 bases). The ends were cut back, 3 bases at V and 3 bases at J, with 12 bases in the middle. The CDR3 consists of 15 residues. The V gene's germline CDR1 is LNHDA and CDR2 SQIVND (reference sequence). Full variable domain (remainder filled in from reference TRBV19 and TRBJ1-5): DGGITQSPKYLFRKEGQNVTLSCEQNLNHDAMYWYRQDPGQGLRLIYYSQIVNDFQKGDIAEGYSVSREKKESFPLTVTSAQKNPTAFYLCASSIRGLDNQPQHFGDGTRLSIL.

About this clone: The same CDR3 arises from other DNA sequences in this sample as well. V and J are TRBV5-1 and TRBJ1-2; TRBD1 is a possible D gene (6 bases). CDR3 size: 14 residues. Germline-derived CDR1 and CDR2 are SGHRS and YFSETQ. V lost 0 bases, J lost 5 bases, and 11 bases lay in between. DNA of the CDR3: TGCGCCAGCAGCTTGGAGGGGCAGGGGTATGGCTACACCTTC. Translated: CASSLEGQGYGYTF.

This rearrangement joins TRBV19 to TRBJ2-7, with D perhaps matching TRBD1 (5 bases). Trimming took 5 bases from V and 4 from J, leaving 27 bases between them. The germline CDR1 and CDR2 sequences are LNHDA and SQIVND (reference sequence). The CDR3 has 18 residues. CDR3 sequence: CASSAGFPGLQQGYEQYF. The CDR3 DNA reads TGTGCCAGTAGTGCAGGTTTTCCGGGTCTTCAGCAGGGTTACGAGCAGTACTTC.

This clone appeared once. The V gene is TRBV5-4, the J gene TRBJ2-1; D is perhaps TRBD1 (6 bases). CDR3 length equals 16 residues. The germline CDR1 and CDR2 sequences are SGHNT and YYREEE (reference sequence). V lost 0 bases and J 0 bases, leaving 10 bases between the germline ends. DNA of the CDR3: TGTGCCAGCAGCTTGGCCCACAGGGTCTCCTACAATGAGCAGTTCTTC. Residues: CASSLAHRVSYNEQFF.

CDR3 protein: CASSILRGGEGYNEQFF. In nucleotides, the CDR3 is TGTGCCAGCAGCATTCTCCGCGGGGGAGAGGGCTACAATGAGCAGTTCTTC. The chain couples TRBV11-2 to TRBJ2-1; 7 positions match TRBD2. Trimming took 5 bases from V and 3 from J; bases not matched to a gene: 13. The CDR3 spans 17 residues. Germline-derived CDR1 and CDR2 are SGHAT and FQNNGV.

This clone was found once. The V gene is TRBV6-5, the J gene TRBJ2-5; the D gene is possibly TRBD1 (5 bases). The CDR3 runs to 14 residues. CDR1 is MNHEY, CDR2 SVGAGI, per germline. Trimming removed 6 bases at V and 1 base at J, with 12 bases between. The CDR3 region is CASSRRALQETQYF. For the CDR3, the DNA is TGTGCCAGCAGCCGCAGGGCCCTCCAAGAGACCCAGTACTTC.

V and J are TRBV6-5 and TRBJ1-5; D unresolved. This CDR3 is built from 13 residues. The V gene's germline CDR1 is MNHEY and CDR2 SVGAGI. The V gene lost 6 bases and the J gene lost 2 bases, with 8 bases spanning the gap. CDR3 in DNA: TGTGCCAGCAGGAGGTACGGCAATCAGCCCCAGCATTTT. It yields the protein CASRRYGNQPQHF.

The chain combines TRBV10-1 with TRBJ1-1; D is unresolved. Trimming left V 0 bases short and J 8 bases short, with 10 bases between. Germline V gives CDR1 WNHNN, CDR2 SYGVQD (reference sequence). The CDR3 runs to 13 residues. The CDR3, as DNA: TGCGCCAGCAGTGAGTCGATGGGCAGCGAAGCTTTCTTT. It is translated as CASSESMGSEAFF.